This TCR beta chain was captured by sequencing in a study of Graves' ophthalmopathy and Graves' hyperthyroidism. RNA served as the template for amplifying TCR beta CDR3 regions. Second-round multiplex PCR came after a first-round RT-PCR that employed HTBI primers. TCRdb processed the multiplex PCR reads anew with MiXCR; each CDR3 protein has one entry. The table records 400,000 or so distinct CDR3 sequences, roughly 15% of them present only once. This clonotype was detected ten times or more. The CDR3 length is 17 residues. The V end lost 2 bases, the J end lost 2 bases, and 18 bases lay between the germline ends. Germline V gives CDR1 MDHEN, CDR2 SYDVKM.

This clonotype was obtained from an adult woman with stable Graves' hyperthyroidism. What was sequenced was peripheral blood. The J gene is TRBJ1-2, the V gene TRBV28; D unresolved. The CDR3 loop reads CASSLNPQRVFNYGYTF. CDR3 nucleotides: TGTGCCAGCAGTTTAAACCCCCAGAGGGTATTCAACTATGGCTACACCTTC.